The 10 T cell receptor beta chains below all came from one sample that was sequenced in a study of T-cell reconstitution after alpha-beta-depleted transplantation in children. Preparation of the TCRbeta library used unique molecular identifiers. TCRdb re-called the PCR reads through MiXCR, storing one row per CDR3 protein. This sample has about a million distinct CDR3 sequences, with roughly 29% found just once. The sample was PBMCs, mostly from graft donor cells, taken 360 days after TCRalphabeta/CD19-depleted stem cell transplant. These receptors originate from a boy younger than two who had a stem cell transplant for SCID, so the T cells may come from the graft donor.

This chain links TRBV12-3 or TRBV12-4 with TRBJ1-2, with TRBD1 identical over 8 bases. Trimming cost V 4 bases and J 4 bases; bases outside gene matches: 5. The CDR3 is 14 amino acids. CDR3 loop: CASSSRQGTYGYTF. The CDR3 nucleotides read TGTGCCAGCAGTTCCCGACAGGGGACCTATGGCTACACCTTC.

This clonotype was counted between two and nine times. The V gene is TRBV25-1, the J gene TRBJ2-3, with D possibly being TRBD1 or TRBD2 (5 bases each). The germline gives CDR1 MGHDK, CDR2 SYGVNS. Trimming left V 4 bases short and J 6 bases short, with 20 bases between. The CDR3 loop spans 16 amino acids. The CDR3 protein is CASSVSGTSKYDTQYF. CDR3 nucleotide sequence: TGTGCCAGCAGTGTATCCGGGACGTCTAAATACGATACGCAGTATTTT.

This clonotype was detected once. This CDR3 fails to terminate in the conserved phenylalanine or tryptophan, so it likely reflects a read error. The chain recombines TRBV6-2 or TRBV6-3 with TRBJ2-7, with unresolved D. CDR3 length: 14 residues. Looked up from germline, CDR1 is MNHEY and CDR2 is SVGEGT. The V gene lost 5 bases and the J gene lost 1 base, with 12 bases spanning the gap. DNA for the CDR3: TGTGCCAGCAGTCGGACCCGGGTATCCTACGAGCAGTACTTG. This codes for CASSRTRVSYEQYL.

In this sample, this clonotype turned up a few times. The V and J genes are TRBV4-1 and TRBJ1-6; D unresolved. The CDR3 runs to 12 residues. Trimming took 0 bases from V and 9 from J, leaving 3 bases between them. Germline lookup yields CDR1 MGHRA and CDR2 YSYEKL. CDR3: CASSQERSPLHF. The CDR3 nucleotides are TGCGCCAGCAGCCAAGAACGTTCACCCCTCCACTTT.

As DNA, the CDR3 is TGTGCCAGCAGCAAACGGGGGAGGGTCGTAAACACCGGGGAGCTGTTTTTT. This gives the protein CASSKRGRVVNTGELFF. This chain uses TRBV21-1 with TRBJ2-2; TRBD2 is the table's D call, not checked against the DNA. TRBV21-1 has pseudogene status. The CDR3 length is 17 residues.

This clonotype was seen a few times. This chain links TRBV7-2 with TRBJ1-1; D gene ambiguous. Trimming left V 2 bases short and J 4 bases short, with 8 bases between. Germline CDR1 reads SGHTA; CDR2 reads FQGNSA. The CDR3 totals 13 residues. Written as DNA, the CDR3 is TGTGCCAGCAGCTTATATGGCGCCACTGAAGCTTTCTTT. Its translation is CASSLYGATEAFF.

This clonotype was seen only a few times. V and J are TRBV20-1 and TRBJ1-4, with D possibly TRBD1 on 5 matching bases. CDR1 is DFQATT and CDR2 is SNEGSKA in the germline V gene (reference sequence). The CDR3 extends over 14 amino acids. Trimming took 2 bases from V and 2 from J, leaving 9 bases between them. CDR3 in amino acids: CSARRGTTNEKLFF. CDR3 nucleotide sequence: TGCAGTGCTAGAAGGGGAACGACTAATGAAAAACTGTTTTTT.

A note on this clonotype: At one end the junction does not follow the germline gene, possibly because of a read error. The chain combines TRBV19 with TRBJ2-1, with no clear D. In germline, CDR1 is LNHDA, CDR2 SQIVND (reference sequence). The CDR3 has 13 residues. The CDR3 region is CASSVDSYNEQFF. CDR3 bases: TGTGCCAGTAGTGTAGACTCCTACAATGAGCAGTTCTTC.

In its sample, this clonotype was seen a few times. The genes are TRBV15 and TRBJ2-1; TRBD2 might be the D (5 bases). Looked up from germline, CDR1 is LNHNV and CDR2 is YYDKDF (reference sequence). The CDR3 length is 17 residues. The V end lost 1 base, the J end lost 3 bases, and 16 bases lay between the germline ends. DNA of the CDR3: TGTGCCACCAGCAGAGGAGTAGCGCTGAGCTTCTACAATGAGCAGTTCTTC. Its protein product is CATSRGVALSFYNEQFF.

A remark on this clonotype: The germline gene is not matched at one end of the junction; a read error may be the cause. The chain has TRBV5-1 and TRBJ2-7; TRBD1 agrees at 9 bases. CDR3 length: 13 residues. Per the germline V gene, CDR1 is SGHRS and CDR2 is YFSETQ. CDR3 sequence reads: CASGRDRVVERYF. Here the CDR3 DNA reads TGCGCCAGCGGCAGGGACAGGGTTGTCGAGCGGTACTTC.